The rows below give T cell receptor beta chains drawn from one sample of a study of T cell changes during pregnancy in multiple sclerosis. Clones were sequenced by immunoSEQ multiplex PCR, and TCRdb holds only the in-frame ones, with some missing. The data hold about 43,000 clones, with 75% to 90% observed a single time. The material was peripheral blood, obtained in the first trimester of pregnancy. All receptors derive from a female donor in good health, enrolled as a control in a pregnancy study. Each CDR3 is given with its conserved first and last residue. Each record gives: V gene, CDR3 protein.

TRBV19,CASSIESGHTEAFF
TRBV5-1,CASSPLSYGYTF
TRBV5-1,CASSPDRTDEAFF
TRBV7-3,CASELAGDTGELFF
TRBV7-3,CASSSTSGVHEQYF
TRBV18,CASSPTGVTEHGYTF
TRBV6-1,CASSEGGGTGGTGELFF
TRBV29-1,CSVEPRVGEKLFF
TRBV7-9,CASSLGSSGGPYEQYF
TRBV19,CASSITLAGGGNEQFF
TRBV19,CASSMWSAGAYEQYF
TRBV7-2,CASSLTGGGGTEAFF
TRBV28,CASSSNRAGSYNEQFF
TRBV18,CASSPSQGSGNTIYF
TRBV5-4,CASSLEASGVRDTQYF
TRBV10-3,CAIARTSGGDNEQFF
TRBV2,CASRLGGSYEQYF
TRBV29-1,CSVDTRSAAEAFF
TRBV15,CATSRGQENQPQHF
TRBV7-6,CASSFSGGAVSGANVLTF
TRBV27,CASSPLPGLNTEAFF
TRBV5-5,CASSYWAGDNSPLHF
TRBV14,CASSQGARSETQYF
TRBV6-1,CASPGTDFFTEAFF
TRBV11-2,CASSPGTSGSYEQYF
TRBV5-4,CASSLPRQGWTGELFF
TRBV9,CASSVAPGQGTYEQYF
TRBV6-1,CASSAGLAGGYSYEQYF
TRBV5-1,CASSLPRGSYNEQFF
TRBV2,CASSRPGNIAKNIQYF
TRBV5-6,CASSLELPGNEKLFF
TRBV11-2,CASSRGAFSYEQYF
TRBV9,CASSVGPGERGQETQYF
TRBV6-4,CATSRDRDNTGELFF
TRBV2,CASSEVGGQDYGYTF
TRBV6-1,CASSAEAGGPETQYF